This entry lists 3 T cell receptor beta chains sequenced from one sample in a study of blood T cell repertoires in COVID-19. Measured with immunoSEQ multiplex PCR; TCRdb has only the in-frame clones, and not every one. The table includes about 340,000 clones, more than 75% detected once. The specimen was peripheral blood. The receptors were sampled from a woman aged 45-65 years with COVID-19, enrolled during active disease.

The chain carries TRBV27 and TRBJ1-2; D remains unclear. V lost 8 bases, J lost 4 bases, and 8 bases lay in between. CDR3 length equals 11 residues. The germline gives CDR1 MNHEY, CDR2 SMNVEV (reference sequence). CDR3 in DNA: TGTGCCAGCTCCCCGGGCTATGGCTACACCTTC. Its protein product is CASSPGYGYTF.

The chain links TRBV20-1 to TRBJ2-7; a possible D gene is TRBD1 (7 bases). The CDR3 length is 14 residues. V shed 3 bases and J shed 6 bases, with 18 bases lying between them. Germline V gene sequence: CDR1 DFQATT, CDR2 SNEGSKA (reference sequence). Here the CDR3 reads CSASRYRGGGEQYF. DNA of the CDR3: TGCAGTGCTAGTAGGTACAGGGGAGGCGGCGAGCAGTACTTC.

This clone occurred a few times. V and J are TRBV7-9 and TRBJ2-5; 7 positions match TRBD1. With V trimmed by 3 bases and J by 9 bases, 10 bases remained unmatched. This CDR3 has 14 residues. Germline V gene lookup returns CDR1 SEHNR and CDR2 FQNEAQ (reference sequence). CDR3 coding DNA: TGTGCCAGCAGCTTCAGGGGGATCCTGGGGGCCCAGTACTTC. It encodes CASSFRGILGAQYF.